These 21 T cell receptor beta chains came from one sample sequenced in a study of T cells in Graves' hyperthyroidism and ophthalmopathy. Template material for amplifying TCR beta CDR3 regions consisted of RNA transcripts. The HTBI primer set drove a first-round RT-PCR of the TCR CDR3. TCRdb fed the multiplex PCR reads into MiXCR, producing one record per CDR3 protein. Here the sample spans approximately 570,000 distinct CDR3 sequences, less than 20% being singletons. Material: blood. The receptors stem from a middle-aged man with Graves' ophthalmopathy.

This clonotype turned up a few times. This sequence joins TRBV7-9 and TRBJ1-4; perhaps TRBD1 as D (6 bases). Germline CDR1 reads SEHNR; CDR2 reads FQNEAQ (reference sequence). Trimming removed 8 bases from V and 8 bases from J, with 15 bases in between. The CDR3 contains 13 residues. In DNA, the CDR3 is TGTGCCAGCGAACAGGGATTACCGGAAAAACTGTTTTTT. Residues: CASEQGLPEKLFF.

Concerning this clonotype itself: A much larger clone differs from this one at a single base, so this may be a read error. The chain links TRBV20-1 to TRBJ2-1, with 11 bases that match TRBD2. The ends lost 6 bases at V and 10 bases at J; junction bases unmatched: 11. Germline V lookup: CDR1 DFQATT, CDR2 SNEGSKA (reference sequence). The CDR3 extends over 14 amino acids. The CDR3 sequence: CSAPGLAERYEQFF. The CDR3 bases are TGCAGTGCCCCGGGACTAGCGGAGCGATACGAGCAGTTCTTC.

The chain couples TRBV11-2 to TRBJ2-7; 14 nucleotides align to TRBD2. Unmatched junction bases numbered 7, after V lost 1 base and J lost 5 bases. Germline-derived CDR1 and CDR2 are SGHAT and FQNNGV. The CDR3 loop spans 17 amino acids. The chain's CDR3 is CASSLVLGLAGGNEQYF. CDR3 DNA sequence: TGTGCCAGCAGCTTAGTCCTCGGACTAGCGGGAGGAAACGAGCAGTACTTC.

This clonotype was observed a few times. V usage is TRBV2 and J usage is TRBJ2-5; the D is unclear. V dropped 6 bases and J dropped 7 bases, with 6 bases sitting between them. This CDR3 is 10 amino acids long. Germline V gene lookup returns CDR1 SNHLY and CDR2 FYNNEI. The CDR3 loop reads CASRSGTQYF. In DNA, the CDR3 is TGTGCCAGCAGGTCCGGGACCCAGTACTTC.

There are a few counts of this clonotype. This chain connects TRBV7-9 to TRBJ1-2; no firm D call. This CDR3 has 12 amino acids. Germline CDR1 SEHNR, CDR2 FQNEAQ (reference sequence). V lost 5 bases, J lost 8 bases, and 12 bases lay in between. CDR3 bases: TGTGCCAGCAGCCCGGGCCGACTGGGCTACACCTTC. Its translation: CASSPGRLGYTF.

This clonotype was counted between two and nine times. This rearrangement joins TRBV9 to TRBJ2-3, with 9 bases aligning to TRBD2. Germline CDR1 and CDR2: SGDLS and YYNGEE. Losses at the gene ends were 0 bases for V and 2 bases for J; bases not matched to a gene: 7. This CDR3 contains 17 residues. CDR3 protein: CASSVEGGGAFTDTQYF. For the CDR3, the DNA is TGTGCCAGCAGCGTAGAAGGCGGGGGGGCCTTCACAGATACGCAGTATTTT.

The chain is built from TRBV5-1 and TRBJ1-5; D not resolved. CDR1 is SGHRS, CDR2 YFSETQ, per germline. V gave up 2 bases and J gave up 4 bases, with 7 bases separating them. The CDR3 has 13 residues. The CDR3: CASSFGQNQPQHF. CDR3 coding DNA: TGCGCCAGCAGCTTTGGCCAGAATCAGCCCCAGCATTTT. The full variable domain, in which reference TRBV5-1 and TRBJ1-5 provide the parts outside the CDR3, is KAGVTQTPRYLIKTRGQQVTLSCSPISGHRSVSWYQQTPGQGLQFLFEYFSETQRNKGNFPGRFSGRQFSNSRSEMNVSTLELGDSALYLCASSFGQNQPQHFGDGTRLSIL.

This clonotype showed up many times. The rearrangement links TRBV28 to TRBJ2-3, with 7 nucleotides matching TRBD1. The CDR3 covers 16 residues. Trimming took 3 bases from V and 7 from J; bases not matched to a gene: 13. CDR1 MDHEN and CDR2 SYDVKM come from the germline V gene. CDR3 DNA sequence: TGTGCCAGCAGTTTCTCCCCCGGGACAGCTAGAAATACGCAGTATTTT. Translation: CASSFSPGTARNTQYF.

The chain carries TRBV12-3 or TRBV12-4 and TRBJ2-2; TRBD1 matches 9 bases. The trim removed 5 bases at V and 5 bases at J, leaving 6 bases unmatched. This CDR3 comprises 15 residues. The CDR3 loop reads CASSLTDRGTGELFF. The CDR3 DNA reads as TGTGCCAGCAGTCTCACGGACAGGGGAACCGGGGAGCTGTTTTTT.

Only a few counts were recorded for this clonotype. The V and J genes are TRBV29-1 and TRBJ1-1; D is uncertain. Trimming cost V 1 base and J 3 bases, with 6 bases left between them. Germline CDR1 is SQVTM and CDR2 is ANQGSEA. The CDR3 covers 12 residues. Written as DNA, the CDR3 is TGCAGCGTTGAAGGGGTAGACACTGAAGCTTTCTTT. Residues: CSVEGVDTEAFF.

This clonotype was counted at least ten times. This CDR3 is CASSPEGAAKPQHF. CDR3 in DNA: TGTGCCAGCTCACCAGAGGGGGCTGCTAAGCCCCAGCATTTT. The chain links TRBV18 to TRBJ1-5, with TRBD1 matching over 7 bases. The CDR3 has 14 amino acids. Looked up from germline, CDR1 is KGHSH and CDR2 is LQKENI. V shed 2 bases, J shed 8 bases, and the junction held 6 bases outside the gene matches.

This chain uses TRBV20-1 with TRBJ2-2; perhaps TRBD2 as D (6 bases). This CDR3 has 13 amino acids. V was cut by 3 bases and J by 7 bases, with 12 bases left in between. Germline-derived CDR1 and CDR2 are DFQATT and SNEGSKA (reference sequence). The CDR3 loop reads CSARVWRGGELFF. CDR3 nucleotides: TGCAGTGCTAGGGTCTGGAGGGGCGGGGAGCTGTTTTTT.

The chain couples TRBV5-1 to TRBJ2-3, with D perhaps being TRBD1 or TRBD2 (6 bases each). Germline V CDR1 and CDR2: SGHRS, YFSETQ. The CDR3 has 12 amino acids. V was cut by 0 bases and J by 10 bases, with 9 bases left in between. CDR3 DNA sequence: TGCGCCAGCAGCTTGGAAGGGGGGCCGCAGTATTTT. Translating gives CASSLEGGPQYF.

This clonotype was counted a few times. J is TRBJ1-5 and V is TRBV28, with TRBD1 identical over 7 bases. This CDR3 is built from 14 residues. V trimming: 4 bases; J trimming: 7 bases; junction bases outside the gene matches: 7. CDR1 is MDHEN, CDR2 SYDVKM, per germline. The CDR3 DNA follows: TGTGCCAGCAGTTACCACCAAGGGGGCCAGCCCCAGCATTTT. Translating it yields CASSYHQGGQPQHF.

This clonotype has only a few counts. The chain combines TRBV2 with TRBJ1-2; D is ambiguous. V was cut by 7 bases and J by 4 bases, with 10 bases left in between. This CDR3 is 12 amino acids long. Germline CDR1 reads SNHLY; CDR2 reads FYNNEI. CDR3 protein: CASKSEIYGYTF. The CDR3 coding sequence is TGTGCCAGCAAATCAGAGATCTATGGCTACACCTTC.

This clonotype was seen at least ten times. The rearrangement uses TRBV7-2 and TRBJ2-5; 8 bases line up with TRBD2. Trimming removed 2 bases from V and 4 bases from J; junction bases left unmatched: 18. The germline CDR1 and CDR2 sequences are SGHTA and FQGNSA. This CDR3 comprises 19 residues. CDR3 DNA sequence: TGTGCCAGCAGCTTATCCCCGAGGGGTAGCGGGGTTGTGGGAGAGACCCAGTACTTC. Its protein is CASSLSPRGSGVVGETQYF.

The rearrangement uses TRBV5-1 and TRBJ1-2; weak D call: TRBD1 (6 bases). CDR3 length equals 15 residues. V was pared by 1 base and J by 4 bases, with 14 bases between. Germline CDR1 reads SGHRS; CDR2 reads YFSETQ. CDR3 sequence reads: CASSLNNRAIYGYTF. The DNA of the CDR3 is TGCGCCAGCAGCTTGAACAACAGGGCGATCTATGGCTACACCTTC.

This clonotype came up many times. The chain links TRBV28 to TRBJ2-5; D unclear. Germline V gene sequence: CDR1 MDHEN, CDR2 SYDVKM. The CDR3 consists of 15 residues. The V gene lost 2 bases and the J gene lost 0 bases, with 10 bases spanning the gap. The CDR3 nucleotides are TGTGCCAGCAGTTTACGGCGCCGATACCAAGAGACCCAGTACTTC. It encodes CASSLRRRYQETQYF.

The sample holds many counts of this clonotype. The chain is built from TRBV12-3 or TRBV12-4 and TRBJ2-7; 8 bases match TRBD1. The CDR3 covers 15 residues. V lost 5 bases and J lost 2; bases outside the gene matches: 8. This CDR3 reads CASSRPGQATYEQYF. The CDR3 coding sequence is TGTGCCAGCAGTCGCCCGGGACAGGCCACCTACGAGCAGTACTTC.

The V call is TRBV6-1, the J call TRBJ1-1; TRBD1 matches at 7 bases. Unmatched junction bases numbered 7, after V lost 6 bases and J lost 0 bases. The germline gives CDR1 MNHNS, CDR2 SASEGT. The CDR3 totals 15 residues. This chain's CDR3 is CASRRRDSLNTEAFF. CDR3 DNA: TGTGCCAGCAGACGTCGGGACAGCTTGAACACTGAAGCTTTCTTT.

In this sample, this clonotype turned up many times. The rearrangement joins TRBV20-1 to TRBJ1-1; weak D call: TRBD1 (5 bases). The CDR3 runs to 12 residues. V was shortened by 6 bases and J by 1 base, with 9 bases between the two germline ends. CDR1 DFQATT and CDR2 SNEGSKA come from the germline V gene (reference sequence). The CDR3 here is CSAAGPNTEAFF. The CDR3 nucleotides are TGCAGTGCCGCAGGGCCGAACACTGAAGCTTTCTTT.